The 7 T cell receptor beta chains in this list originate from one sample, sequenced in a study of monozygotic twins with inflammatory bowel disease. TCRdb re-called the 5' RACE reads, yielding one record per CDR3 amino acid sequence without DNA. The sample features 350,000 to 500,000 distinct CDR3 sequences, with 2% to 2.5% in its top ten. Sequencing was performed on blood. The source of these receptors is a human donor with ulcerative colitis or Crohn's disease, or a healthy co-twin of an affected twin (not recorded which).

The chain is built from TRBV20-1 and TRBJ2-1. The CDR3 is 13 amino acids. Germline V CDR1 and CDR2: DFQATT, SNEGSKA (reference sequence). This chain's CDR3 is CSARKSSYNEQFF.

This chain uses TRBV29-1 with TRBJ2-1; TCRdb's assignment of TRBD2 cannot be checked, as there is no DNA. The CDR3 spans 14 residues. Germline values: CDR1 SQVTM, CDR2 ANQGSEA. The chain's CDR3 is CSVGEWGAYNEQFF.

The rearrangement uses TRBV5-1 and TRBJ1-1; TCRdb's D call of TRBD1 is untestable without DNA. The CDR3 has 12 residues. Germline assignment: CDR1 SGHRS and CDR2 YFSETQ. The chain's CDR3 is CASSLERGEAFF.

The genes are TRBV20-1 and TRBJ2-7. There are 14 residues in the CDR3. CDR1 DFQATT and CDR2 SNEGSKA come from the germline V gene (reference sequence). CDR3 amino acids: CSAREGGSSYEQYF.

The chain combines TRBV20-1 with TRBJ1-5. CDR1 DFQATT and CDR2 SNEGSKA come from the germline V gene (reference sequence). This CDR3 contains 14 residues. CDR3 amino acids: CSARDPTQYQPQHF.

The CDR3 spells CASSEDRGYEKLFF. V and J are TRBV7-8 and TRBJ1-4; the TRBD1 assignment by TCRdb is unverifiable without DNA. CDR3 length: 14 residues. Germline V CDR1 and CDR2: SGHVS, FQNEAQ.

The rearrangement joins TRBV6-5 to TRBJ2-7; TCRdb proposes TRBD1, but this gene call is untestable without DNA. In germline, CDR1 is MNHEY, CDR2 SVGAGI. The CDR3 consists of 17 residues. The CDR3 sequence is CASSYSPGQGIEDEQYF.